The clone carrying this TCR beta chain was detected once. The antigen remains undetermined. This sample was taken from a study of cytomegalovirus exposure and HLA in healthy donors. The study's findings and limits: An assumption of roughly uniform sequencing depth across donors underlay the presence/absence analyses.

The PCR made use of 60 Vbeta and 13 Jbeta primers. Generated by immunoSEQ multiplex PCR, the TCRdb table keeps only in-frame clones and is missing some. The table lists 150,000 or so clones, 70% to 75% of them singletons. Germline CDR1 is SGDLS and CDR2 is YYNGEE. The V gene end was trimmed by 0 bases and the J gene end by 6 bases; junction bases not matched to a gene: 2. This CDR3 has 14 residues. Specimen: PBMCs. This receptor was taken from a male donor in good health and CMV-seronegative. This chain joins TRBV9 and TRBJ2-1; 8 bases line up with TRBD2. The CDR3: CASSVAGGRNEQFF. The DNA of the CDR3 is TGTGCCAGCAGCGTAGCGGGAGGGCGCAATGAGCAGTTCTTC.